Listed here are 31 T cell receptor beta chains from one sample, sequenced in a study of blood T cell repertoires in COVID-19. Clones were read by immunoSEQ multiplex PCR, and TCRdb kept only the in-frame ones, dropping some. The sample holds under 300,000 clones, about 82% seen once. Material: peripheral blood. These receptors were taken from a woman in her sixties or seventies with active or convalescent COVID-19.

The chain has TRBV25-1 and TRBJ2-5, with 9 bases fitting TRBD2. Germline CDR1 and CDR2: MGHDK and SYGVNS. The CDR3 is 13 amino acids. V lost 3 bases, J lost 5 bases, and 1 base stayed unmatched. The CDR3 DNA reads as TGTGCCAGCAGTGAGCTAGCGGGGGAGACCCAGTACTTC. Translated, it gives CASSELAGETQYF.

This rearrangement joins TRBV11-3 to TRBJ1-3; D not certain. The germline gives CDR1 SGHNT, CDR2 YENEEA. This CDR3 contains 15 residues. Trimming removed 5 bases at V and 4 bases at J, with 15 bases between. For the CDR3, the DNA is TGTGCCAGCAGCCCGCGGGCCCGGTCAGGAAACACCATATATTTT. The encoded protein is CASSPRARSGNTIYF.

The DNA for the CDR3 is TGCGCCAGCAGCCAGAGGGGACAATGGAACACCGGGGAGCTGTTTTTT. It encodes CASSQRGQWNTGELFF. This chain joins TRBV5-1 and TRBJ2-2, with D perhaps TRBD1 (6 bases). Trimming took 4 bases from V and 1 from J, leaving 14 bases between them. Germline V gene data show CDR1 as SGHRS and CDR2 as YFSETQ. The CDR3 loop spans 16 amino acids.

CDR3 region: CATSDFGGGNQPQHF. The CDR3 DNA reads as TGTGCCACCAGTGATTTTGGAGGAGGCAATCAGCCCCAGCATTTT. The rearrangement links TRBV24-1 to TRBJ1-5; D is undetermined. The CDR3 has 15 amino acids. CDR1 is KGHDR, CDR2 SFDVKD, per germline. V gave up 1 base and J gave up 2 bases, with 8 bases separating them.

The chain recombines TRBV9 with TRBJ2-2; D might be TRBD1 (5 bases). CDR1 and CDR2 from the germline V gene are SGDLS and YYNGEE. V lost 0 bases, J lost 6 bases, and 9 bases lay in between. CDR3 length: 14 amino acids. The CDR3 sequence is CASSVDPRAGELFF. CDR3 bases: TGTGCCAGCAGCGTAGACCCCAGGGCCGGGGAGCTGTTTTTT.

V is TRBV7-2 and J is TRBJ2-1; 13 bases align to TRBD2. Germline trimming cut 4 bases from V and 8 bases from J; bases unmatched to any gene: 5. This CDR3 has 15 amino acids. The germline CDR1 and CDR2 sequences are SGHTA and FQGNSA. The CDR3 loop is CASSSRTSGSDEQFF. In nucleotides, the CDR3 is TGTGCCAGCAGCTCGCGGACTAGCGGGAGCGATGAGCAGTTCTTC.

This clone was observed a few times. The CDR3: CAWRTAGPTSYNEQFF. CDR3 bases: TGTGCCTGGAGAACCGCGGGACCAACCTCCTACAATGAGCAGTTCTTC. This chain connects TRBV30 to TRBJ2-1; D might be TRBD2 (6 bases). Germline V gene data show CDR1 as GTSNPN and CDR2 as SVGIG (reference sequence). V was cut by 3 bases and J by 0 bases, with 15 bases left in between. The CDR3 is made up of 16 amino acids.

This clone was picked up many times. The J gene is TRBJ1-1, the V gene TRBV7-8, with 10 positions matching TRBD1. J lost 2 bases, V lost 5 bases, and 8 bases had no gene match. Germline V lookup: CDR1 SGHVS, CDR2 FQNEAQ. The CDR3 has 16 residues. In DNA, the CDR3 is TGTGCCAGCAGCCACCGGGACAGGGGAAGTAACACTGAAGCTTTCTTT. Amino acids: CASSHRDRGSNTEAFF. Using reference TRBV7-8 and TRBJ1-1 for the parts outside the CDR3, the full variable domain is GAGVSQSPRYKVAKRGQDVALRCDPISGHVSLFWYQQALGQGPEFLTYFQNEAQLDKSGLPSDRFFAERPEGSVSTLKIQRTQQEDSAVYLCASSHRDRGSNTEAFFGQGTRLTVV.

This clone showed up just once. CDR3 sequence (DNA): TGTGCCAGCAGCCAAGATTGGGACTACTACGAGCAGTACTTC. Translating it yields CASSQDWDYYEQYF. The rearrangement joins TRBV3-1 (or the pseudogene TRBV3-2) to TRBJ2-7; 7 bases fit TRBD2. The CDR3 is 14 amino acids. Per the germline V gene, CDR1 is LGHDT and CDR2 is YNNKEL (reference sequence). The junction had 2 bases not matched to a gene; V was cut back by 0 bases and J by 3 bases.

The rearrangement joins TRBV28 to TRBJ1-3; the D is unclear. CDR1 MDHEN and CDR2 SYDVKM come from the germline V gene. Trimming cost V 5 bases and J 0 bases, with 14 bases left between them. This CDR3 region has 16 residues. CDR3 region: CASSTYQWSSGNTIYF. In DNA form, the CDR3 reads TGTGCCAGCAGTACCTATCAGTGGAGCTCTGGAAACACCATATATTTT.

This chain joins TRBV12-5 and TRBJ1-1; no clear D gene. There are 13 residues in the CDR3. The V end lost 0 bases, the J end lost 7 bases, and 9 bases lay between the germline ends. From germline, CDR1 is LGHNT and CDR2 FRNRAP. The CDR3 region has the DNA TGTGCTAGTGGTTTGGTATTTCAGGATGAAGCTTTCTTT. Translating gives CASGLVFQDEAFF.

The chain couples TRBV27 to TRBJ2-7; D call uncertain. V gave up 2 bases and J gave up 3 bases, with 11 bases separating them. The CDR3 loop spans 14 amino acids. Germline CDR1 is MNHEY and CDR2 is SMNVEV (reference sequence). The CDR3 protein is CASSLKPAGYEQYV. CDR3 coding DNA: TGTGCCAGCAGTTTAAAACCGGCAGGCTACGAGCAGTACGTC.

This clone was picked up one time. J is TRBJ2-7 and V is TRBV11-3, with D perhaps TRBD1 (5 bases). The CDR3 is 15 amino acids. Germline CDR1 and CDR2: SGHNT and YENEEA. The germline V and J ends were trimmed by 3 bases and 1 base, with 13 bases remaining between them. The CDR3, as DNA: TGTGCCAGCAGCTTGTCGGGCCCAGGGTCCTACGAGCAGTACTTC. Translated, it gives CASSLSGPGSYEQYF.

The genes are TRBV4-1 and TRBJ2-3, with 9 bases matching TRBD2. The junction had 10 bases not matched to a gene; V was cut back by 4 bases and J by 8 bases. Germline values: CDR1 MGHRA, CDR2 YSYEKL. The CDR3 is 15 residues long. The CDR3 DNA follows: TGCGCCAGCAGCCCAGGGCGAGCGGGGGGAGGTACGCAGTATTTT. Translating gives CASSPGRAGGGTQYF.

The chain links TRBV5-1 to TRBJ1-1, with TRBD1 as a possible D gene (5 bases). This CDR3 contains 14 residues. Trimming shortened V by 3 bases and J by 3 bases, and 12 bases separated the two germline ends. Germline V gene data show CDR1 as SGHRS and CDR2 as YFSETQ. CDR3 region: CASSSSGGYTEAFF. CDR3 coding DNA: TGCGCCAGCAGCTCTTCCGGGGGGTACACTGAAGCTTTCTTT.

The chain couples TRBV29-1 to TRBJ2-7; 8 bases are shared with TRBD1. Germline values: CDR1 SQVTM, CDR2 ANQGSEA. Losses at the gene ends were 7 bases for V and 0 bases for J; bases not matched to a gene: 23. CDR3 length: 19 amino acids. CDR3 coding DNA: TGCAGCGATCGTCATCGACAGGGACAGGCAAACCCGAACTCCTACGAGCAGTACGTC. This codes for CSDRHRQGQANPNSYEQYV.

J is TRBJ1-1 and V is TRBV5-1, with TRBD1 as a possible D gene (5 bases). CDR1 is SGHRS and CDR2 is YFSETQ in the germline V gene. This CDR3 region has 15 residues. V lost 3 bases, J lost 3 bases, and 15 bases lay in between. The CDR3 loop reads CASSWEGQGYTEAFF. For the CDR3, the DNA is TGCGCCAGCAGCTGGGAGGGTCAGGGCTACACTGAAGCTTTCTTT.

This rearrangement joins TRBV3-1 (or the pseudogene TRBV3-2) to TRBJ2-2, with a tentative D call TRBD1 (5 bases). V was clipped by 5 bases and J by 0 bases, with 10 bases between them. Germline CDR1 reads LGHDT; CDR2 reads YNNKEL (reference sequence). The CDR3 has 15 residues. The CDR3 loop is CASSRQLSNTGELFF. CDR3 DNA: TGTGCCAGCAGCAGACAGCTCTCGAACACCGGGGAGCTGTTTTTT.

The DNA of the CDR3 is TGTGCCAGCAGTTTATGGACCACAGGGAATAGCAATCAGCCCCAGCATTTT. It translates to CASSLWTTGNSNQPQHF. The chain uses TRBV28 and TRBJ1-5; weak D call: TRBD1 (6 bases). This CDR3 is 17 amino acids long. The V gene lost 0 bases and the J gene lost 0 bases, with 12 bases spanning the gap. Germline V lookup: CDR1 MDHEN, CDR2 SYDVKM. The full variable domain, with the rest looked up from reference TRBV28 and TRBJ1-5, is DVKVTQSSRYLVKRTGEKVFLECVQDMDHENMFWYRQDPGLGLRLIYFSYDVKMKEKGDIPEGYSVSREKKERFSLILESASTNQTSMYLCASSLWTTGNSNQPQHFGDGTRLSIL.

The chain recombines TRBV11-2 with TRBJ2-7; 7 bases map to TRBD1. The CDR3 has 18 amino acids. Germline loops: CDR1 SGHAT, CDR2 FQNNGV. With V trimmed by 0 bases and J by 0 bases, 11 bases remained unmatched. CDR3 coding DNA: TGTGCCAGCAGCTTAGATCAAGTTCGCGACAGGGTCTCCTACGAGCAGTACTTC. This sequence encodes CASSLDQVRDRVSYEQYF.

This clone was recorded only once. The chain links TRBV5-1 to TRBJ2-3; D may be TRBD1 (5 bases). Trimming left V 0 bases short and J 4 bases short, with 21 bases between. The germline V gene encodes CDR1 SGHRS and CDR2 YFSETQ. The CDR3 runs 18 residues. In DNA, the CDR3 is TGCGCCAGCAGCTTGGCCCCCTCACTGGCGCGCAGGGCAGATACGCAGTATTTT. This sequence encodes CASSLAPSLARRADTQYF.

The chain recombines TRBV5-5 with TRBJ2-5; D gene uncertain. The CDR3 spans 15 residues. The ends were cut back, 4 bases at V and 2 bases at J, with 15 bases in the middle. Germline V gives CDR1 SGHKS, CDR2 YYEKEE (reference sequence). Here the CDR3 reads CASSPLTRLQETQYF. The CDR3 DNA reads TGTGCCAGCAGCCCCCTAACGCGGCTACAAGAGACCCAGTACTTC.

This chain connects TRBV5-1 to TRBJ2-3; 9 positions agree with TRBD1. Unmatched junction bases numbered 9, after V lost 4 bases and J lost 6 bases. The CDR3 is made up of 15 amino acids. The V gene's germline CDR1 is SGHRS and CDR2 YFSETQ. The CDR3 loop reads CASSNTGGWRDTQYF. The CDR3 DNA is TGCGCCAGCAGCAATACAGGGGGCTGGCGGGATACGCAGTATTTT.

The chain carries TRBV3-1 (or the pseudogene TRBV3-2) and TRBJ2-3, with 8 bases lining up with TRBD1. CDR3 size: 16 residues. Germline V lookup: CDR1 LGHDT, CDR2 YNNKEL (reference sequence). Germline trimming cut 6 bases from V and 2 bases from J; bases unmatched to any gene: 10. DNA for the CDR3: TGTGCCAGCAGACCCAGGGGGCGGCGTCCCACAGATACGCAGTATTTT. As protein: CASRPRGRRPTDTQYF.

The chain uses TRBV6-6 and TRBJ2-2; the match to TRBD2 covers 11 bases. With V trimmed by 8 bases and J by 4 bases, 6 bases remained unmatched. The CDR3 covers 15 residues. Germline V gene data show CDR1 as MNHNY and CDR2 as SVGAGI (reference sequence). CDR3 in amino acids: CASQIAGGPTGELFF. CDR3 bases: TGTGCCAGCCAAATAGCGGGAGGGCCCACCGGGGAGCTGTTTTTT.

This chain uses TRBV7-9 with TRBJ2-7, with no clear D. Germline loops: CDR1 SEHNR, CDR2 FQNEAQ (reference sequence). The germline V and J ends were trimmed by 1 base and 3 bases, with 7 bases remaining between them. There are 13 residues in the CDR3. In nucleotides, the CDR3 is TGTGCCAGCAGCTTAGGGCAGAACTACGAGCAGTACTTC. Translation gives CASSLGQNYEQYF. The full variable domain, completed using reference TRBV7-9 and TRBJ2-7, is DTGVSQNPRHKITKRGQNVTFRCDPISEHNRLYWYRQTLGQGPEFLTYFQNEAQLEKSRLLSDRFSAERPKGSFSTLEIQRTEQGDSAMYLCASSLGQNYEQYFGPGTRLTVT.

This chain joins TRBV7-2 and TRBJ1-2; 8 bases are shared with TRBD1. V was pared by 2 bases and J by 3 bases, with 2 bases of the junction left unmatched. The CDR3 spans 14 residues. Germline V gene sequence: CDR1 SGHTA, CDR2 FQGNSA. The CDR3 nucleotides are TGTGCCAGCAGCTTATCGGGACAGGACTATGGCTACACCTTC. This encodes CASSLSGQDYGYTF.

The chain carries TRBV7-9 and TRBJ2-5; 10 bases are shared with TRBD2. Germline CDR1 reads SEHNR; CDR2 reads FQNEAQ (reference sequence). V dropped 5 bases and J dropped 5; count of bases not matched to a gene: 8. This CDR3 contains 15 residues. The chain's CDR3 is CASSPSGGAWETQYF. Written as DNA, the CDR3 is TGTGCCAGCAGCCCAAGCGGGGGGGCCTGGGAGACCCAGTACTTC.

This chain links TRBV19 with TRBJ1-4; D is possibly TRBD1 (6 bases). From germline, CDR1 is LNHDA and CDR2 SQIVND (reference sequence). Between the trimmed V and J ends, which lost 7 bases and 2 bases, there was a span of 8 bases. The length of the CDR3 is 13 residues. The CDR3 DNA reads TGTGCCAGTAAGGGGGGGACTAATGAAAAACTGTTTTTT. Translated: CASKGGTNEKLFF. The whole variable domain, filled in from reference TRBV19 and TRBJ1-4, reads DGGITQSPKYLFRKEGQNVTLSCEQNLNHDAMYWYRQDPGQGLRLIYYSQIVNDFQKGDIAEGYSVSREKKESFPLTVTSAQKNPTAFYLCASKGGTNEKLFFGSGTQLSVL.

The chain couples TRBV3-1 (or the pseudogene TRBV3-2) to TRBJ2-5, with TRBD2 as a possible D gene (6 bases). CDR1 and CDR2 from the germline V gene are LGHDT and YNNKEL (reference sequence). There are 16 residues in the CDR3. The V and J ends lost 4 bases and 1 base respectively, with 16 bases between them. CDR3 protein: CASSPIGTPLQETQYF. In DNA, the CDR3 is TGTGCCAGCAGCCCTATAGGGACTCCTCTCCAAGAGACCCAGTACTTC.

The V and J genes are TRBV6-4 and TRBJ1-1; 7 bases align to TRBD1. Per germline, CDR1 MRHNA and CDR2 SNTAGT. Trimming at V came to 5 bases and at J to 5 bases, leaving 5 bases not matched to a gene. The CDR3 spans 13 residues. DNA for the CDR3: TGTGCCAGCAGTTTGACAGGGCGGACTGAAGCTTTCTTT. Residues: CASSLTGRTEAFF.